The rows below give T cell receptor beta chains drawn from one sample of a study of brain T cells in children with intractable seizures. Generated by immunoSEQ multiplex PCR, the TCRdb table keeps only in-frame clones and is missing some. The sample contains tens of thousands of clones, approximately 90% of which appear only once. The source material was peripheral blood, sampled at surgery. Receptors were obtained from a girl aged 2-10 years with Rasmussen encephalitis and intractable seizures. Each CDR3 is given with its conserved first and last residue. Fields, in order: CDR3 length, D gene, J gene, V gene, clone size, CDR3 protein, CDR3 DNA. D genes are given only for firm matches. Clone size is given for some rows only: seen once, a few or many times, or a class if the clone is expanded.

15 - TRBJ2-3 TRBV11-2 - CASSVRGFSTDTQYF TGTGCCAGCAGCGTCCGCGGGTTTAGCACAGATACGCAGTATTTT
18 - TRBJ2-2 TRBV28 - CAGRGTGAGFWRSGELFF TGTGCCGGCCGGGGGACGGGGGCGGGATTCTGGAGGTCCGGGGAGCTGTTTTTT
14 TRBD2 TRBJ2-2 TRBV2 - CANRLADNTGELFF TGTGCCAACAGACTAGCGGATAACACCGGGGAGCTGTTTTTT
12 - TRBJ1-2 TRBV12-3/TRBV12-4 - CASSPGLYGYTF TGTGCCAGCAGTCCCGGACTCTATGGCTACACCTTC
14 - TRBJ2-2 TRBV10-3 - CAIRAAANTGELFF TGTGCCATCAGGGCAGCCGCGAACACCGGGGAGCTGTTTTTT
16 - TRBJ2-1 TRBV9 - CASSVIGQTVYNEQFF TGTGCCAGCAGCGTAATCGGACAGACTGTCTACAATGAGCAGTTCTTC
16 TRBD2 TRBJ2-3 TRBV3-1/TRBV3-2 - CASSPPGTRSTDTQYF TGTGCCAGCAGCCCCCCCGGGACTAGAAGCACAGATACGCAGTATTTT
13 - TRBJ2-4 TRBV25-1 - CASSEAPRNIQYF TGTGCCAGCAGTGAAGCCCCGCGGAACATTCAGTACTTC
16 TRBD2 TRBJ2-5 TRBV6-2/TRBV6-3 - CASSSLMTSEVETQYF TGTGCCAGCAGCAGCTTAATGACTAGCGAGGTAGAGACCCAGTACTTC
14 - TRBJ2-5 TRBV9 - CASSADSHQETQYF TGTGCCAGCAGCGCCGACAGCCATCAAGAGACCCAGTACTTC
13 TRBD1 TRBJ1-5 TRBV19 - CASGGTGNQPQHF TGTGCCAGTGGAGGGACAGGCAATCAGCCCCAGCATTTT
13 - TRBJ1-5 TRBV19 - CASSPGTNQPQHF TGTGCCAGTTCGCCGGGAACGAATCAGCCCCAGCATTTT
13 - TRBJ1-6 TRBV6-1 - CASSEGRVSPLHF TGTGCCAGCAGTGAAGGCAGGGTGTCACCCCTCCACTTT
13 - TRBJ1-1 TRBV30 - CAWSRGANTEAFF TGTGCCTGGAGCCGAGGAGCGAACACTGAAGCTTTCTTT
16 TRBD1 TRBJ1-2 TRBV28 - CASSITPLGQGYGYTF TGTGCCAGCAGCATAACACCCTTGGGACAGGGCTATGGCTACACCTTC
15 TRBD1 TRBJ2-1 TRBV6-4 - CASSPGTGRRDEQFF TGTGCCAGCAGCCCCGGGACAGGGAGAAGGGATGAGCAGTTCTTC
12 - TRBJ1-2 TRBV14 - CASSRADYGYTF TGTGCCAGCAGCCGGGCAGACTATGGCTACACCTTC
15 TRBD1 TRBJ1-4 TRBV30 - CAWSPSDRRIGKLFF TGTGCCTGGAGTCCCTCGGACAGGAGGATTGGAAAACTGTTTTTT
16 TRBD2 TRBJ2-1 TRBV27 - CASSSGLAGSYNEQFF TGTGCCAGCAGTTCGGGACTAGCGGGATCTTACAATGAGCAGTTCTTC
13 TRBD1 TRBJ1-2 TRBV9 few CASSVATGDGYTF TGTGCCAGCAGCGTAGCCACAGGGGATGGCTACACCTTC
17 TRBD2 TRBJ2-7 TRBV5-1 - CASSLEPPSGRAREQYF TGCGCCAGCAGCTTGGAACCTCCAAGCGGGAGGGCCCGCGAGCAGTACTTC
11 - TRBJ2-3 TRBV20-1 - CSARLTDTQYF TGCAGTGCTAGACTCACAGATACGCAGTATTTT
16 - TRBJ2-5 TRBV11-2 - CASSLFPLVVEETQYF TGTGCCAGCAGCTTATTCCCGTTAGTAGTTGAAGAGACCCAGTACTTC
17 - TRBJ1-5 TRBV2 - CASSEGRGIVGQQPQHF TGTGCCAGCAGTGAAGGCAGGGGAATTGTGGGGCAGCAGCCCCAGCATTTT
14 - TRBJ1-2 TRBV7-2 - CASRPTRVNYGYTF TGTGCCAGCAGGCCTACCAGGGTTAACTATGGCTACACCTTC
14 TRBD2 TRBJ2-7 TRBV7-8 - CASSWTSGSYEQYF TGTGCCAGCAGCTGGACTAGCGGGAGTTACGAGCAGTACTTC
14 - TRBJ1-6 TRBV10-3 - CAISESGGASPLHF TGTGCCATCAGTGAAAGCGGGGGGGCCTCACCCCTCCACTTT
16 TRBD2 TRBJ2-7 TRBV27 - CASRGRGLAAVYEQYF TGTGCCAGCAGGGGGAGAGGGCTAGCGGCGGTCTACGAGCAGTACTTC
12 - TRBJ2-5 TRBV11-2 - CASSLYQETQYF TGTGCCAGCAGCTTGTACCAAGAGACCCAGTACTTC
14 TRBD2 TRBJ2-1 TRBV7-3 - CASSLWVGGSEQFF TGTGCCAGCAGCTTATGGGTCGGGGGGAGTGAGCAGTTCTTC
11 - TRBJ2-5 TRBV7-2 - CASSYQETQYF TGTGCCAGCAGCTACCAAGAGACCCAGTACTTC
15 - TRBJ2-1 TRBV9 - CASSVETGPYNEQFF TGTGCCAGCAGCGTAGAGACTGGACCCTACAATGAGCAGTTCTTC
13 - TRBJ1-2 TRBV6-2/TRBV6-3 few CASSPVEDYGYTF TGTGCCAGCAGTCCCGTCGAAGACTATGGCTACACCTTC
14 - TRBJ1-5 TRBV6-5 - CASSPSLGSEPQHF TGTGCCAGCAGTCCAAGTTTGGGTTCGGAGCCCCAGCATTTT
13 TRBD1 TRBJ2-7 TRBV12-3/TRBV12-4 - CASSWTGDHEQYF TGTGCCAGCAGTTGGACAGGGGACCACGAGCAGTACTTC
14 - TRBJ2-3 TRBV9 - CASSKGGDTDTQYF TGTGCCAGCAGTAAAGGGGGGGACACAGATACGCAGTATTTT
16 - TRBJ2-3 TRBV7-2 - CASSLFLRGSTDTQYF TGTGCCAGCAGCTTATTCTTGAGGGGGAGCACAGATACGCAGTATTTT
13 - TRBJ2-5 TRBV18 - CASSPGLGETQYF TGTGCCAGCTCACCGGGGCTGGGGGAGACCCAGTACTTC
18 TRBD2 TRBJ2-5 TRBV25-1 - CASTATTGGLAGVETQYF TGTGCCAGCACCGCCACTACTGGAGGACTAGCGGGAGTGGAGACCCAGTACTTC
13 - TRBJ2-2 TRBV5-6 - CASSLKYTGELFF TGTGCCAGCAGCCTTAAGTACACCGGGGAGCTGTTTTTT
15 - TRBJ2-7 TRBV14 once CASSQVAGLSYEQYF TGTGCCAGCAGCCAAGTGGCAGGGCTCTCCTACGAGCAGTACTTC
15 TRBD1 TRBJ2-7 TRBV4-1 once CASSQPGQGSYEQYF TGCGCCAGCAGCCAACCGGGACAGGGAAGCTACGAGCAGTACTTC
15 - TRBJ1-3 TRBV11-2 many CASSLGRSSGNTIYF TGTGCCAGCAGCTTAGGCAGGAGCTCTGGAAACACCATATATTTT
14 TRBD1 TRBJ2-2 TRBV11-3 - CASSRTGETGELFF TGTGCCAGCAGCCGGACAGGGGAAACCGGGGAGCTGTTTTTT
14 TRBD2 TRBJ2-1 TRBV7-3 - CASSLKGLANEQFF TGTGCCAGCAGCTTAAAGGGACTAGCGAATGAGCAGTTCTTC
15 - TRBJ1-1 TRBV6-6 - CASSYSWDLNTEAFF TGTGCCAGCAGTTACTCCTGGGATTTGAACACTGAAGCTTTCTTT